Reported below is one TCR beta chain. TCRdb's table, derived via immunoSEQ multiplex PCR, lists solely in-frame clones and lacks some. The sample lists more than 250,000 clones, approximately 87% occurring once. This sample was included in a study of blood T cell repertoires in COVID-19. In the study overall: Both acute and convalescent COVID-19 samples were obtained from the United States, Italy and Spain. Nucleic acid was either cDNA or gDNA, and it came from T cells, B-cell-depleted T cells, or PBMCs.

The CDR3 runs to 13 residues. With 0 bases removed from V and 9 bases from J, the gap between germline ends came to 6 bases. Germline V CDR1 and CDR2: SEHNR, FQNEAQ (reference sequence). Donors of Cohort 3 who recovered were those that had two negative PCRs, clearance, or symptom resolution. The sample consisted of PBMCs or T cells enriched from blood (not recorded which). This TCR came from a woman aged 25 to 39 who had recovered from COVID-19. The gene calls are TRBV7-9 and TRBJ1-6, with D maybe TRBD1 (5 bases). The CDR3 nucleotides are TGTGCCAGCAGCTTAGCCCAGGGTTCACCCCTCCACTTT. It encodes CASSLAQGSPLHF. The full variable domain, rest sourced from reference TRBV7-9 and TRBJ1-6, is DTGVSQNPRHKITKRGQNVTFRCDPISEHNRLYWYRQTLGQGPEFLTYFQNEAQLEKSRLLSDRFSAERPKGSFSTLEIQRTEQGDSAMYLCASSLAQGSPLHFGNGTRLTVT.